The sequence of this T cell receptor (beta chain) was determined in a study of blood T cell repertoires in COVID-19. Study summary: T cells, B-cell-depleted T cells, or PBMCs provided the cDNA or gDNA that served as material.

Living in 24 US areas, the participants were between 18 and 89 years of age. Assignments of participants to cohorts depended upon their own reported clinical history. The CDR3 covers 15 residues. V lost 0 bases to trimming and J lost 4 bases, with 12 bases between them. Germline V gene sequence: CDR1 SGHAT, CDR2 FQNNGV. In the original analysis: Estimated nucleated cell counts came from reference gene primer amplification. Assay: immunoSEQ multiplex PCR; the TCRdb copy retains only in-frame clones and omits some. That table gives V, J and clone size, and the DNA gave D and trimming. The table has about 200,000 clones, around 80% seen once; the top ten hold 7.4%.

This TCR derives from a woman in her 40s with acute COVID-19. Sequencing was carried out using PBMCs or T cells enriched from blood (not recorded which). The rearrangement joins TRBV11-2 to TRBJ1-2; D is unclear. CDR3 bases: TGTGCCAGCAGCTTAGATGGTGGAGGGCTCTATGGCTACACCTTC. Translated: CASSLDGGGLYGYTF.